This T cell receptor (beta chain) is drawn from a study of CD8 T cells in Susac syndrome. This CDR3 contains 13 residues. Germline loops: CDR1 DFQATT, CDR2 SNEGSKA (reference sequence). V shed 5 bases and J shed 4 bases, with 12 bases lying between them. After extraction with the RNeasy kit, roughly 0.45 to 1 ug of the RNA was reverse transcribed using random hexamers. Each CDR3 protein gets one entry after TCRdb re-called the immunoSEQ multiplex PCR reads with MiXCR. This sample yields about 89,000 distinct CDR3 sequences, of which around 93% are seen a single time; over 0.25% belongs to the top ten.

This chain uses TRBV20-1 with TRBJ2-1, with D uncertain. Sequenced sample: CD8+ T cells from PBMCs. The sequence came from a human donor in good health. The CDR3 DNA reads as TGCAGTGCTCCCGTGTCTGGGTACAATGAGCAGTTCTTC. Its translation is CSAPVSGYNEQFF.